This passage covers 29 T cell receptor beta chains from one sample sequenced in a study of molecular identifiers for immune sequencing clone quantification. TCRdb re-called the PCR reads with MiXCR, one entry per CDR3 protein. The table includes around 480,000 distinct CDR3 sequences, about 25% detected once. Sequencing was performed on naive CD8+ T cells from blood, with Jurkat cell RNA spiked in. The subset here: FACS-sorted CD8+CD4-CCR7+CD45RA+ naive T cells. The receptors shown here come from a human donor in good health. Some libraries in this study had Jurkat cell RNA spiked in.

In its sample, this clonotype was seen many times. V gene TRBV20-1 combines with J gene TRBJ1-4, with D possibly being TRBD1 (6 bases). The CDR3 runs to 12 residues. With 6 bases removed from V and 8 bases from J, the gap between germline ends came to 13 bases. Germline V gives CDR1 DFQATT, CDR2 SNEGSKA (reference sequence). The CDR3 coding sequence is TGCAGTGCCCCGAGGGGGAACGAAAAACTGTTTTTT. It codes for CSAPRGNEKLFF.

The J gene is TRBJ2-2, the V gene TRBV19; D unresolved. V was pared by 1 base and J by 0 bases, with 9 bases between. Looked up from germline, CDR1 is LNHDA and CDR2 is SQIVND (reference sequence). This CDR3 is built from 16 residues. Written as DNA, the CDR3 is TGTGCCAGTAGTATAGCCACCGGAGCGAACACCGGGGAGCTGTTTTTT. It specifies CASSIATGANTGELFF.

This clonotype was seen repeatedly, ten times or more. This rearrangement joins TRBV2 to TRBJ2-3; 7 positions match TRBD2. V shed 6 bases, J shed 0 bases, and the junction held 12 bases outside the gene matches. Germline V CDR1 and CDR2: SNHLY, FYNNEI. CDR3 length: 17 amino acids. CDR3 in DNA: TGTGCCAGCAGCCACAACCCGGGACTACCAAGCACAGATACGCAGTATTTT. This codes for CASSHNPGLPSTDTQYF.

This chain links TRBV6-5 with TRBJ2-7; 8 bases are shared with TRBD1. Germline V CDR1 and CDR2: MNHEY, SVGAGI. V was clipped by 1 base and J by 6 bases; unmatched bases: 11. There are 16 residues in the CDR3. The CDR3 DNA follows: TGTGCCAGCAGTTACTTCGGGACAGGACTCCCTACCGAGCAGTACTTC. Translating gives CASSYFGTGLPTEQYF.

A note on this clonotype: Given a much more abundant clone one base away, this may be a read error. The chain has TRBV6-5 and TRBJ1-5, with TRBD1 as a possible D gene (6 bases). V was cut by 0 bases and J by 7 bases, with 10 bases left in between. Germline loops: CDR1 MNHEY, CDR2 SVGAGI. The CDR3 is 14 amino acids. CDR3 protein: CASSYSRGNQPQHF. The CDR3 nucleotides are TGTGCCAGCAGTTACTCGAGGGGGAACCAGCCCCAGCATTTT.

This clonotype was seen ten or more times. The genes are TRBV5-6 and TRBJ1-3; D ambiguous. There are 15 residues in the CDR3. The germline V and J ends were trimmed by 1 base and 0 bases, with 8 bases remaining between them. Germline loops: CDR1 SGHDT, CDR2 YYEEEE. The CDR3 is CASSLSIGSGNTIYF. The CDR3 DNA follows: TGTGCCAGCAGCTTGTCTATCGGCTCTGGAAACACCATATATTTT.

This sequence joins TRBV6-5 and TRBJ2-3; D is unresolved. Looked up from germline, CDR1 is MNHEY and CDR2 is SVGAGI. V lost 2 bases to trimming and J lost 1 base, with 10 bases between them. This CDR3 is built from 15 residues. The CDR3 DNA reads as TGTGCCAGCAGTTACCTCGTCTCTGGCACAGATACGCAGTATTTT. Amino acids: CASSYLVSGTDTQYF.

This clonotype occurred a few times. The chain carries TRBV18 and TRBJ2-4; 9 positions agree with TRBD2. The CDR3 is 16 amino acids. The V gene end was trimmed by 1 base and the J gene end by 5 bases; junction bases not matched to a gene: 6. Germline CDR1 is KGHSH and CDR2 is LQKENI. The CDR3 is CASSPQERGAENIQYF. Written as DNA, the CDR3 is TGTGCCAGCTCACCACAAGAGCGGGGGGCCGAAAACATTCAGTACTTC.

The rearrangement joins TRBV10-3 to TRBJ2-7; unclear D gene. V shed 3 bases and J shed 4 bases, with 16 bases lying between them. The CDR3 is made up of 15 amino acids. Germline V gene data show CDR1 as ENHRY and CDR2 as SYGVKD. The CDR3 bases are TGTGCCATCAGTGATATAGGGCCGGGTCCTTACGAGCAGTACTTC. Translation gives CAISDIGPGPYEQYF.

Many counts were recorded for this clonotype. The chain is built from TRBV9 and TRBJ2-7, with 8 bases identical to TRBD1. J lost 6 bases, V lost 4 bases, and 3 bases had no gene match. The CDR3 sequence is 12 residues long. The germline V gene has CDR1 SGDLS and CDR2 YYNGEE. The CDR3 protein is CASSRTGSEQYF. DNA of the CDR3: TGTGCCAGCAGCCGGACAGGGAGCGAGCAGTACTTC.

This clonotype was counted only a few times. This rearrangement joins TRBV24-1 to TRBJ2-7; no firm D call. In germline, CDR1 is KGHDR, CDR2 SFDVKD. This CDR3 region has 12 residues. Trimming stripped 4 bases from V and 2 bases from J, with 5 bases between. The CDR3 reads CATSEGPYEQYF. The DNA for the CDR3 is TGTGCCACCAGTGAAGGGCCCTACGAGCAGTACTTC.

The V and J genes are TRBV21-1 and TRBJ2-3; the DNA was not compared with TRBD1, the D call given in the table. TRBV21-1 is flagged as a pseudogene. This CDR3 region has 15 residues. The CDR3 protein is CAAKKGAGGTDTQYF. In DNA form, the CDR3 reads TGTGCCGCCAAAAAGGGGGCGGGTGGCACAGATACGCAGTATTTT.

The J gene is TRBJ2-7, the V gene TRBV5-4, with unresolved D. Germline CDR1 reads SGHNT; CDR2 reads YYREEE (reference sequence). The CDR3 is made up of 12 amino acids. Trimming removed 3 bases from V and 4 bases from J, with 8 bases in between. The CDR3 region has the DNA TGTGCCAGCAGCTCCTTCGGGTACGAGCAGTACTTC. Protein product: CASSSFGYEQYF.

This chain connects TRBV11-2 to TRBJ1-1, with 9 bases fitting TRBD1. Per germline, CDR1 SGHAT and CDR2 FQNNGV. The CDR3 totals 16 residues. The V gene end was trimmed by 4 bases and the J gene end by 1 base; junction bases not matched to a gene: 7. DNA for the CDR3: TGTGCCAGCAGCTCTGGACAGGGGTCGGCGAACACTGAAGCTTTCTTT. It specifies CASSSGQGSANTEAFF.

With regard to this clonotype: A much larger clone sits a single nucleotide away, making a read error possible. V gene TRBV12-3 or TRBV12-4 combines with J gene TRBJ2-4, with D possibly matching TRBD2 (5 bases). This CDR3 region has 14 residues. In DNA form, the CDR3 reads TGTACCAGCAGTTTAGTTAGCGAAGAGGGCATTCAGTACTTC. Translation: CTSSLVSEEGIQYF.

The genes are TRBV12-3 or TRBV12-4 and TRBJ2-5; weak D call: TRBD2 (6 bases). Trimming shortened V by 7 bases and J by 3 bases, and 12 bases separated the two germline ends. This CDR3 contains 13 residues. CDR3 DNA: TGTGCCAGCACTCACTCGGGAGAAGAGACCCAGTACTTC. Translating gives CASTHSGEETQYF.

V gene TRBV30 combines with J gene TRBJ2-2; D remains unclear. The CDR3 is made up of 12 amino acids. V was trimmed by 0 bases and J by 3 bases, leaving 2 bases between them. CDR1 and CDR2 (germline): GTSNPN, SVGIG (reference sequence). CDR3 coding DNA: TGTGCCTGGAGTGTTGACACCGGGGAGCTGTTTTTT. Protein: CAWSVDTGELFF.

V and J are TRBV5-3 and TRBJ1-1; D might be TRBD1 (6 bases). Being an ORF, TRBV5-3 has a function that is uncertain. V gave up 8 bases and J gave up 2 bases, with 16 bases separating them. The CDR3 length is 14 residues. The CDR3 sequence: CASRAGTTNTEAFF. DNA of the CDR3: TGTGCCAGCAGGGCCGGGACAACCAACACTGAAGCTTTCTTT.

In its sample, this clonotype was seen a few times. The genes are TRBV9 and TRBJ2-1, with no clear D. The CDR3 covers 15 residues. Trimming shortened V by 1 base and J by 0 bases, and 8 bases separated the two germline ends. The germline CDR1 and CDR2 sequences are SGDLS and YYNGEE. CDR3 in amino acids: CASSVSRYSYNEQFF. The CDR3 nucleotides read TGTGCCAGCAGCGTATCTCGCTACTCCTACAATGAGCAGTTCTTC. Filled out from reference TRBV9 and TRBJ2-1, the complete variable domain reads DSGVTQTPKHLITATGQRVTLRCSPRSGDLSVYWYQQSLDQGLQFLIQYYNGEERAKGNILERFSAQQFPDLHSELNLSSLELGDSALYFCASSVSRYSYNEQFFGPGTRLTVL.

This clonotype was detected ten times or more. This chain joins TRBV7-8 and TRBJ2-5, with 10 bases that match TRBD2. The germline V gene encodes CDR1 SGHVS and CDR2 FQNEAQ. The CDR3 is 16 amino acids. Trimming cost V 5 bases and J 1 base; bases outside gene matches: 7. CDR3 residues: CASSHTGTSVQETQYF. The CDR3 region has the DNA TGTGCCAGCAGCCACACCGGGACTAGCGTCCAAGAGACCCAGTACTTC.

The chain is built from TRBV19 and TRBJ1-1, with D possibly being TRBD1 (5 bases). Germline assignment: CDR1 LNHDA and CDR2 SQIVND (reference sequence). The CDR3 consists of 15 residues. V dropped 8 bases and J dropped 3 bases, with 19 bases sitting between them. The chain's CDR3 is CASFRIRDLYTEAFF. The CDR3 DNA sequence: TGTGCCAGTTTCAGAATCAGGGACCTATACACTGAAGCTTTCTTT. Full variable domain (remainder filled in from reference TRBV19 and TRBJ1-1): DGGITQSPKYLFRKEGQNVTLSCEQNLNHDAMYWYRQDPGQGLRLIYYSQIVNDFQKGDIAEGYSVSREKKESFPLTVTSAQKNPTAFYLCASFRIRDLYTEAFFGQGTRLTVV.

This chain joins TRBV30 and TRBJ2-7, with D perhaps being TRBD1 or TRBD2 (5 bases each). V was shortened by 0 bases and J by 3 bases, with 12 bases between the two germline ends. The CDR3 is 14 amino acids. From germline, CDR1 is GTSNPN and CDR2 SVGIG (reference sequence). DNA of the CDR3: TGTGCCTGGAGTGTAGGGGACGGAAACTACGAGCAGTACTTC. It yields the protein CAWSVGDGNYEQYF.

The rearrangement links TRBV20-1 to TRBJ1-3; D remains ambiguous. The V end was cut by 5 bases, the J end by 8 bases, with 10 bases between. The CDR3 loop spans 11 amino acids. CDR1 and CDR2 (germline): DFQATT, SNEGSKA (reference sequence). The CDR3 protein is CSALWGDTIYF. The DNA for the CDR3 is TGCAGTGCTCTCTGGGGAGACACCATATATTTT.

This clonotype showed up just a few times. The rearrangement links TRBV6-1 to TRBJ2-1, with D unresolved. The V end was cut by 8 bases, the J end by 12 bases, with 5 bases between. In germline, CDR1 is MNHNS, CDR2 SASEGT. The CDR3 has 8 amino acids. CDR3 bases: TGTGCCAGCGGCACGCAGTTCTTC. Encoded protein: CASGTQFF.

This clonotype was seen repeatedly, ten times or more. The J gene is TRBJ2-5, the V gene TRBV23-1; D is perhaps TRBD1 (5 bases). TRBV23-1 is identified as an open reading frame with a role that is uncertain. The CDR3 length is 13 residues. With 7 bases removed from V and 3 bases from J, the gap between germline ends came to 12 bases. The CDR3 is CASTGEGEETQYF. In DNA, the CDR3 is TGCGCCAGCACCGGTGAAGGGGAAGAGACCCAGTACTTC.

The chain links TRBV20-1 to TRBJ1-2, with D perhaps matching TRBD1 (5 bases). The V end was cut by 0 bases, the J end by 3 bases, with 14 bases between. This CDR3 region has 15 residues. CDR1 is DFQATT and CDR2 is SNEGSKA in the germline V gene (reference sequence). In DNA, the CDR3 is TGCAGTGCTAGAGATCAAGAAGGCAGGGACTATGGCTACACCTTC. It is translated as CSARDQEGRDYGYTF.

About this clonotype: This may be a read error: a much more frequent sequence differs by one nucleotide. The chain recombines TRBV20-1 with TRBJ1-2, with unresolved D. Between the trimmed V and J ends, which lost 6 bases and 8 bases, there was a span of 10 bases. The CDR3 covers 10 residues. Germline lookup yields CDR1 DFQATT and CDR2 SNEGSKA (reference sequence). This chain's CDR3 is CSAGREGYTF. CDR3 in DNA: TGCAGTGCAGGGAGAGAAGGCTACACCTTC.

The rearrangement uses TRBV7-6 and TRBJ2-7, with D maybe TRBD1 (5 bases). Germline values: CDR1 SGHVS, CDR2 FNYEAQ. CDR3 size: 18 residues. V lost 2 bases and J lost 2, with 22 bases in between. This CDR3 reads CASSLLQPGIQTAYEQYF. The CDR3 DNA sequence: TGTGCCAGCAGCTTACTACAACCCGGAATCCAGACAGCCTACGAGCAGTACTTC.

The table lists this clonotype with a few counts. The chain recombines TRBV19 with TRBJ1-2; the D gene is possibly TRBD1 (6 bases). The V and J ends lost 2 bases and 7 bases respectively, with 11 bases between them. This CDR3 is built from 13 residues. Germline V gene lookup returns CDR1 LNHDA and CDR2 SQIVND (reference sequence). The chain's CDR3 is CASSISRGGGYTF. CDR3 in DNA: TGTGCCAGTAGTATATCCAGGGGTGGTGGCTACACCTTC.